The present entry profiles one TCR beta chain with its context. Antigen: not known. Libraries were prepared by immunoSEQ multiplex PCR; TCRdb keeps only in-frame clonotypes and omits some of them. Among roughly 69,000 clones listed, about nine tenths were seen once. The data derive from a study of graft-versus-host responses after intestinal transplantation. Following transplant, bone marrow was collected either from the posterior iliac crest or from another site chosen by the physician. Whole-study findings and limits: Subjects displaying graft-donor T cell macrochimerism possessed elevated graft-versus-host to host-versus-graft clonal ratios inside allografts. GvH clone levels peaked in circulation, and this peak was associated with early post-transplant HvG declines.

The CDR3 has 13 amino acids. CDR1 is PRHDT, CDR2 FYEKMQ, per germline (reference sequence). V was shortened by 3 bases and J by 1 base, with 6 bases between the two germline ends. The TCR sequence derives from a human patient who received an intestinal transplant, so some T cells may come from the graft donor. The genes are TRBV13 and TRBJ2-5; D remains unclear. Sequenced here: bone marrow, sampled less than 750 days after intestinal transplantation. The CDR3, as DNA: TGTGCCAGCAGCTTTATAGCCCAAGAGACCCAGTACTTC. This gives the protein CASSFIAQETQYF.